This T cell receptor beta chain came from a study of T cells in localized non-small cell lung cancer. Overall study results and limits: Elevated blood T cell density was associated with longer overall survival. Because researchers sequenced only one region of the tumor, heterogeneity is still possible. Adjacent lung was found to contain a median roughly 60 of the top 100 tumor clones. Uninvolved nearby lung showed the greatest T cell clonality, exceeding that found in tumor.

TCRdb's table, derived via immunoSEQ multiplex PCR, lists solely in-frame clones and lacks some. The repertoire has about 17,000 clones, about 86% of them found once; the top ten carry roughly 34%. V shed 9 bases and J 4 bases; nucleotides not matched to a gene: 9. This CDR3 comprises 14 residues. Germline V gene sequence: CDR1 MNHNS, CDR2 SASEGT. A remark on this clone: The antigen remains unidentified.

The chain links TRBV6-1 to TRBJ1-2, with 9 bases that match TRBD1. This receptor was identified in a male donor older than 55 with stage III lung adenocarcinoma. The source was peripheral blood, collected before any cancer treatment. CDR3 sequence (DNA): TGTGCCAGTAGTCCCGGGACAGGGTTCTATGGCTACACCTTC. It yields the protein CASSPGTGFYGYTF.